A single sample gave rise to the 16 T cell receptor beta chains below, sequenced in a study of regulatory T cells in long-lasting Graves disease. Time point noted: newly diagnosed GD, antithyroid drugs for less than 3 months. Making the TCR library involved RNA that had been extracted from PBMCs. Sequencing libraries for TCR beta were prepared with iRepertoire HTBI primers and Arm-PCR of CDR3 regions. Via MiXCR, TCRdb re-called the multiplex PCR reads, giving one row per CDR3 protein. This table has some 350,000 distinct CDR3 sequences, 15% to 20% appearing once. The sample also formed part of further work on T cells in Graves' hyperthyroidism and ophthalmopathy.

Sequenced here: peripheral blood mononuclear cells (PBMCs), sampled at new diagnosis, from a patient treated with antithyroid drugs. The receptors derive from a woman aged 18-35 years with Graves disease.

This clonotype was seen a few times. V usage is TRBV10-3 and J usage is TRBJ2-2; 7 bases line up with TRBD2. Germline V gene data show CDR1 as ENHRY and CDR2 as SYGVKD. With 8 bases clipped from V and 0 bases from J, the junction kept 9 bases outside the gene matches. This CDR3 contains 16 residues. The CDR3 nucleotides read TGTGCCATCCCCCATGGGGAGGGATCGAACACCGGGGAGCTGTTTTTT. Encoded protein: CAIPHGEGSNTGELFF.

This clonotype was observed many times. In nucleotides, the CDR3 is TGTGCCAGCAGCAGACAGGGCTCGGCTAGCGGAAGCTCCTACGAGCAGTACTTC. It translates to CASSRQGSASGSSYEQYF. The rearrangement links TRBV6-1 to TRBJ2-7; TRBD1 or TRBD2 may be the D gene (7 bases each). Germline-derived CDR1 and CDR2 are MNHNS and SASEGT. CDR3 length: 18 amino acids. Trimming left V 6 bases short and J 0 bases short, with 24 bases between.

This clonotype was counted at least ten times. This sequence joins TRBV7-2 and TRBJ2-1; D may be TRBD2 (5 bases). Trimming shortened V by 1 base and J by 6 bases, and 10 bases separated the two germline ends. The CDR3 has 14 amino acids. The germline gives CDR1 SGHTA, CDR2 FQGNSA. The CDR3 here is CASSLVTGVNEQFF. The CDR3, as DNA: TGTGCCAGCAGCTTAGTAACCGGGGTCAATGAGCAGTTCTTC. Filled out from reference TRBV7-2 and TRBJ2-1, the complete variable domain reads GAGVSQSPSNKVTEKGKDVELRCDPISGHTALYWYRQSLGQGLEFLIYFQGNSAPDKSGLPSDRFSAERTGGSVSTLTIQRTQQEDSAVYLCASSLVTGVNEQFFGPGTRLTVL.

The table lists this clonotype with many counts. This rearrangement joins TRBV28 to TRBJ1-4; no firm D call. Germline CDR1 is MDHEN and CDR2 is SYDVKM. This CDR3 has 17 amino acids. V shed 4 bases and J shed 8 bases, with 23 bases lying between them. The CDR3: CASSYRSSGDPIEKLFF. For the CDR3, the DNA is TGTGCCAGCAGTTATCGTTCCTCGGGAGACCCGATAGAAAAACTGTTTTTT.

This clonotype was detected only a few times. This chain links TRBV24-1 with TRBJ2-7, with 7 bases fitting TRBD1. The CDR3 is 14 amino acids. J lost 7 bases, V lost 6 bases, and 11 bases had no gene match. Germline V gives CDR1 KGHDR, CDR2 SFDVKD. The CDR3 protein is CATSTGPGGEEQYF. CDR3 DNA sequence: TGTGCCACCAGTACTGGGCCAGGGGGAGAGGAGCAGTACTTC.

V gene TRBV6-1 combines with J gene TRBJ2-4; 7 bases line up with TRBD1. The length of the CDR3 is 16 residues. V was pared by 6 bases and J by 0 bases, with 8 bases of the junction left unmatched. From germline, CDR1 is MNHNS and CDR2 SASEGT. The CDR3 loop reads CASRHTGAIAKNIQYF. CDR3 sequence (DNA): TGTGCCAGCAGGCACACAGGGGCAATAGCCAAAAACATTCAGTACTTC.

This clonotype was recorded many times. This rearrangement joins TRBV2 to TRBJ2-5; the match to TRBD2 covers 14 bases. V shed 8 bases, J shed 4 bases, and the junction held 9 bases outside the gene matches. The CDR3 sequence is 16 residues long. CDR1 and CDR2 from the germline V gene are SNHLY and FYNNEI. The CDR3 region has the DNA TGTGCCAGCTTTTCGGGACTAGCGGGGGCGGGAGAGACCCAGTACTTC. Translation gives CASFSGLAGAGETQYF.

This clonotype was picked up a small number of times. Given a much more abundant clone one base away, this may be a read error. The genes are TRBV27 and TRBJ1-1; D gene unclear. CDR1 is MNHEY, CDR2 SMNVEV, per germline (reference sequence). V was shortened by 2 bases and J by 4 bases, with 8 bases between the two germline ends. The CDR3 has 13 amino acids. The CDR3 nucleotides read TGTGCCAGCAGTTTAAACTCGAGCACTGAAGCTTTCTTT. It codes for CASSLNSSTEAFF.

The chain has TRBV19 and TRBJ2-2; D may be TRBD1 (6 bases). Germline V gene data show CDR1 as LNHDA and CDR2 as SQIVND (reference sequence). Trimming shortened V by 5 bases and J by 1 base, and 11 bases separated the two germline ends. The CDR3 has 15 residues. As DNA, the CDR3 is TGTGCCAGTAGTGCTGACAGGAGGAACACCGGGGAGCTGTTTTTT. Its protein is CASSADRRNTGELFF.

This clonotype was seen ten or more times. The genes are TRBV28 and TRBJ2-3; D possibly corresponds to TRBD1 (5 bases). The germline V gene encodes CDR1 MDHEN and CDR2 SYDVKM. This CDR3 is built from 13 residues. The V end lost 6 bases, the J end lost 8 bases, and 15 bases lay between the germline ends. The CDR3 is CASSSGGASTQYF. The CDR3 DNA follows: TGTGCCAGCAGCTCCGGTGGGGCAAGTACGCAGTATTTT.

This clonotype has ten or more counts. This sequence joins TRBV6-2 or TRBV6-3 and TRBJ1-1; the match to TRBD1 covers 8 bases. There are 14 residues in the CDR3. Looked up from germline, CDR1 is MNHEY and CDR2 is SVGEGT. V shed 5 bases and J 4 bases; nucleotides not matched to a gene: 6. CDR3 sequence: CASSDLRGPTEAFF. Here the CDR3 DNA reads TGTGCCAGCAGTGATCTCAGGGGGCCCACTGAAGCTTTCTTT.

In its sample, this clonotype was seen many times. Here the CDR3 reads CASSLGGGGGTEAFF. CDR3 bases: TGTGCCAGCAGTTTAGGGGGAGGGGGAGGTACTGAAGCTTTCTTT. This chain joins TRBV27 and TRBJ1-1; D might be TRBD1 (6 bases). The CDR3 is 15 amino acids. Looked up from germline, CDR1 is MNHEY and CDR2 is SMNVEV (reference sequence). The V end was cut by 2 bases, the J end by 5 bases, with 15 bases between.

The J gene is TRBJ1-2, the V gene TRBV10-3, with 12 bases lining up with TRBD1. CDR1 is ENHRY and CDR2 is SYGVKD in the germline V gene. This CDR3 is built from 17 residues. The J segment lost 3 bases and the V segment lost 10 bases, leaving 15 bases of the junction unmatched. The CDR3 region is CATLKGQGARNYYGYTF. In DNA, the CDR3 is TGTGCCACCCTTAAGGGACAGGGGGCCCGAAATTACTATGGCTACACCTTC.

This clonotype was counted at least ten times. In DNA, the CDR3 is TGTGCCAGCAGCGGCAAAACAGGGGCCGAGCAGTACTTC. It yields the protein CASSGKTGAEQYF. The chain has TRBV7-9 and TRBJ2-7, with TRBD1 identical over 7 bases. The J segment lost 6 bases and the V segment lost 5 bases, leaving 7 bases of the junction unmatched. This CDR3 spans 13 amino acids. Germline CDR1 is SEHNR and CDR2 is FQNEAQ (reference sequence).

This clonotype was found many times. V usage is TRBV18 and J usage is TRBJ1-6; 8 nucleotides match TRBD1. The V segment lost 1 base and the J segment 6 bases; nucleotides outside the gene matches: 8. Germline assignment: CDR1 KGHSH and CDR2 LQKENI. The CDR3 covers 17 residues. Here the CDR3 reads CASSPRTDRAGNSPLHF. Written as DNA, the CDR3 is TGTGCCAGCTCACCACGTACGGACAGGGCCGGTAATTCACCCCTCCACTTT. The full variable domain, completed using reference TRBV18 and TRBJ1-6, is NAGVMQNPRHLVRRRGQEARLRCSPMKGHSHVYWYRQLPEEGLKFMVYLQKENIIDESGMPKERFSAEFPKEGPSILRIQQVVRGDSAAYFCASSPRTDRAGNSPLHFGNGTRLTVT.

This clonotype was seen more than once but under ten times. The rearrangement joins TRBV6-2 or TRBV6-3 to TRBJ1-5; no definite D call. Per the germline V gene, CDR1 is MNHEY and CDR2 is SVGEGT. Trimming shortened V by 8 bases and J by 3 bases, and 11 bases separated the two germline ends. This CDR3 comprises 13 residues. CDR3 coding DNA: TGTGCCAGCTCCGACGGACCCAATCAGCCCCAGCATTTT. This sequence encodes CASSDGPNQPQHF.